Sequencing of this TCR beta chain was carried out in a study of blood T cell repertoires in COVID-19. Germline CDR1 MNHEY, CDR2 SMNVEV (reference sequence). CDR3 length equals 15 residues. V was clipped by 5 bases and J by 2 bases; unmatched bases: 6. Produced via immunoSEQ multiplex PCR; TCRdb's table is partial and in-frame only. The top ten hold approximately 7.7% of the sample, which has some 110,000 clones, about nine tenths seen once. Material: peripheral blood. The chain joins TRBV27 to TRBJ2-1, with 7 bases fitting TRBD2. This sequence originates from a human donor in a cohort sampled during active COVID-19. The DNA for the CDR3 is TGTGCCAGCAGTCGGGTAGCGGGTACCTACAATGAGCAGTTCTTC. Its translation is CASSRVAGTYNEQFF.